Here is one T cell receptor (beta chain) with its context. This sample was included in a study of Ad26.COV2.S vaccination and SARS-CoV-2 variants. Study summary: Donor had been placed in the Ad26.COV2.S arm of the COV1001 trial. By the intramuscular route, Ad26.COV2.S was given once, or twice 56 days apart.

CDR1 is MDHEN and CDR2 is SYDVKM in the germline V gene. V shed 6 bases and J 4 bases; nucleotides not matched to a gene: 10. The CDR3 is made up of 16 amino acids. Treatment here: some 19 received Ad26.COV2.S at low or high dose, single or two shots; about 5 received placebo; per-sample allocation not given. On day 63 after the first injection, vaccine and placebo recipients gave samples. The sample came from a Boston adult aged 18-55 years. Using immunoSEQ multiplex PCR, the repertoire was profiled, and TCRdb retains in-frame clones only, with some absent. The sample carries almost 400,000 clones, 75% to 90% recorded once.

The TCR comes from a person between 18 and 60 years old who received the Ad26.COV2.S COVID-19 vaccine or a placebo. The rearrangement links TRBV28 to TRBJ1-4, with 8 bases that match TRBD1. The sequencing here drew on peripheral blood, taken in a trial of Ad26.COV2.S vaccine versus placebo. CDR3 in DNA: TGTGCCAGCAGGCCCGGGACAGGAACTTATAATGAAAAACTGTTTTTT. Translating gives CASRPGTGTYNEKLFF.